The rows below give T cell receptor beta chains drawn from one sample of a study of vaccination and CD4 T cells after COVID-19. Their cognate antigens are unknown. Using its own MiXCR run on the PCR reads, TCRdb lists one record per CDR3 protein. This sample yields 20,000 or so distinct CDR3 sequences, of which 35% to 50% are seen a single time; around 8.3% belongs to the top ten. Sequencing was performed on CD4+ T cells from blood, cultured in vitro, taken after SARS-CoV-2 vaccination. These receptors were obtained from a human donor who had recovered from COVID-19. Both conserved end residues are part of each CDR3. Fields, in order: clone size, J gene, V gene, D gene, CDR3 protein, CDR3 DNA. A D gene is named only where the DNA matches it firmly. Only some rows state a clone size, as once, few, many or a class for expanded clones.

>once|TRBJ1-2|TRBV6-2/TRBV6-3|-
CASSYTRLRSGYTF
TGTGCCAGCAGTTACACCAGGTTGAGGAGCGGCTACACCTTC
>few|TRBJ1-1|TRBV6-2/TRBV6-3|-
CASRHQDLTEAFF
TGTGCCAGCAGACACCAAGATCTCACTGAAGCTTTCTTT
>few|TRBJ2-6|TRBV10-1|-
CASSGSGALGSGANVLTF
TGCGCCAGCAGTGGATCAGGCGCCCTTGGCTCTGGGGCCAACGTCCTGACTTTC
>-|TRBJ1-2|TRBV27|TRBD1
CASSFGQAANYGYTF
TGTGCCAGCAGTTTCGGACAGGCAGCTAACTATGGCTACACCTTC
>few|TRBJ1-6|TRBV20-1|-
CSARVIGNNSPLHF
TGCAGTGCTAGAGTCATCGGAAATAATTCACCCCTCCACTTT
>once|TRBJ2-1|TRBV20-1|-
CSARETNRPYNEQFF
TGCAGTGCTAGAGAAACTAACCGCCCCTACAATGAGCAGTTCTTC
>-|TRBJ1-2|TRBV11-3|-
CASSFDSSRAGGYTF
TGTGCCAGCAGTTTCGACAGTAGCAGGGCAGGTGGCTACACCTTC
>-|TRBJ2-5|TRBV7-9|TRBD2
CASSLQSGVETQYF
TGTGCCAGCAGCTTACAAAGCGGGGTAGAGACCCAGTACTTC
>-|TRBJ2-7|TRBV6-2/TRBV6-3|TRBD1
CASRTGTGHEQYF
TGTGCCAGCAGAACCGGGACAGGGCACGAGCAGTACTTC
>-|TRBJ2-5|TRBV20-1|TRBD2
CSASRGVRLETQYF
TGCAGTGCTAGCCGGGGGGTGAGGTTGGAGACCCAGTACTTC
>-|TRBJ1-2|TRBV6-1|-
CASSDGGTANYGYTF
TGTGCCAGCAGTGATGGCGGGACGGCTAACTATGGCTACACCTTC
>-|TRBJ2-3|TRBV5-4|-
CASSLEGVGTQYF
TGTGCCAGCAGCTTGGAGGGGGTTGGTACGCAGTATTTT
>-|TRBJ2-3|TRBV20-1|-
CSAPVGTDTQYF
TGCAGTGCCCCGGTGGGTACAGATACGCAGTATTTT
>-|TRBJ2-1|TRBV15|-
CATSRVGDEQFF
TGTGCCACCAGCAGAGTTGGCGATGAGCAGTTCTTC
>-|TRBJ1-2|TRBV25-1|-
CASQGWGGYTF
TGTGCCAGCCAAGGGTGGGGTGGCTACACCTTC
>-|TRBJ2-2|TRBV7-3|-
CASSGGGDTGELFF
TGTGCCAGCAGCGGAGGGGGCGACACCGGGGAGCTGTTTTTT
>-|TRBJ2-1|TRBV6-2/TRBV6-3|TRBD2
CASRSGTSVNEQFF
TGTGCCAGCAGGTCCGGGACTAGCGTAAATGAGCAGTTCTTC
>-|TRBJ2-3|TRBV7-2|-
CASSFGTDTQYF
TGTGCCAGCAGCTTTGGGACAGATACGCAGTATTTT
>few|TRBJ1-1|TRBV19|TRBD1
CASSPGQGRTEAFF
TGTGCCAGTAGTCCGGGACAGGGGAGGACTGAAGCTTTCTTT
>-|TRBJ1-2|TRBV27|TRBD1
CASSTYRGGSGYTF
TGTGCCAGCAGTACGTACAGGGGAGGTTCTGGCTACACCTTC
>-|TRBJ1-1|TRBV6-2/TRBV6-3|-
CASVTTPGAEAFF
TGTGCCAGCGTAACAACCCCGGGGGCTGAAGCTTTCTTT
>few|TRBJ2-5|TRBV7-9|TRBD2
CASTFGLAQQETQYF
TGTGCCAGCACCTTCGGACTAGCGCAGCAAGAGACCCAGTACTTC
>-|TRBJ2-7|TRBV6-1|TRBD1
CASRPDRAPYEQYF
TGTGCCAGCAGACCCGACAGGGCCCCCTACGAGCAGTACTTC
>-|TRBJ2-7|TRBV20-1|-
CSAARGSGSYEQYF
TGCAGTGCCGCCCGGGGTAGCGGCTCCTACGAGCAGTACTTC
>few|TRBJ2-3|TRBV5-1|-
CASSLVGTDTQYF
TGCGCCAGCAGCCTGGTCGGGACAGATACGCAGTATTTT
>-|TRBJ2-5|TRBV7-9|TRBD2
CASSLTSGGAQTQYF
TGTGCCAGCAGCTTAACTAGCGGGGGGGCTCAGACCCAGTACTTC
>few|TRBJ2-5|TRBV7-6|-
CASSLGGYTQYF
TGTGCCAGCAGCTTAGGAGGGTACACCCAGTACTTC
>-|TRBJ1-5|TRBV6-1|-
CASRARGPSNQPQHF
TGTGCCAGCAGGGCCCGGGGGCCTAGCAATCAGCCCCAGCATTTT
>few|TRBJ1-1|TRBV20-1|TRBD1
CSAAPGQGNTEAFF
TGCAGTGCTGCTCCGGGACAGGGGAACACTGAAGCTTTCTTT
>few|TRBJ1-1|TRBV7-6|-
CASSFATGSGTEAFF
TGTGCCAGCAGCTTCGCGACGGGGTCTGGCACTGAAGCTTTCTTT
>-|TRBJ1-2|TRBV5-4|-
CASSQQIQASYGYTF
TGTGCCAGCAGCCAACAAATACAGGCATCCTATGGCTACACCTTC
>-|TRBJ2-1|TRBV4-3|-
CASSQTGTAYNEQFF
TGCGCCAGCAGCCAAACCGGGACGGCCTACAATGAGCAGTTCTTC
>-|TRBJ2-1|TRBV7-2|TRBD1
CASSSVRDSSYNEQFF
TGTGCCAGCAGCTCCGTAAGGGACAGCTCCTACAATGAGCAGTTCTTC
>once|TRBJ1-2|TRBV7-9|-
CASTGGVRFDYGYTF
TGTGCCAGCACCGGAGGCGTACGGTTCGACTATGGCTACACCTTC
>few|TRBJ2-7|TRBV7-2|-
CASSLETRSYEQYF
TGTGCCAGCAGCTTAGAAACACGCTCCTACGAGCAGTACTTC
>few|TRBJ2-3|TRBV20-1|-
CSASLSLADTQYF
TGCAGTGCTAGTTTAAGTTTAGCAGATACGCAGTATTTT
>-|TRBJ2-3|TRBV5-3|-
CASSLASGYSTDTQYF
TGTGCCAGCAGCTTGGCGTCGGGATATAGCACAGATACGCAGTATTTT
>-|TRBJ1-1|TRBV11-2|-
CASSDPGSLGNTEAFF
TGTGCCAGCAGCGACCCGGGCTCCCTGGGGAACACTGAAGCTTTCTTT
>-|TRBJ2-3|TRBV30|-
CAWSVRVADASTDTQYF
TGTGCCTGGAGTGTACGCGTAGCGGACGCTAGCACAGATACGCAGTATTTT
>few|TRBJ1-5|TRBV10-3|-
CAISGGPLDSNQPQHF
TGTGCCATCAGTGGGGGCCCCCTTGACAGCAATCAGCCCCAGCATTTT
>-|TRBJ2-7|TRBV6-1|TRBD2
CASRVSLAGVVYEQYF
TGTGCCAGCAGGGTCTCACTAGCGGGAGTAGTCTACGAGCAGTACTTC
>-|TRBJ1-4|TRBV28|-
CASNRAGRPNEKLFF
TGTGCCAGCAATAGGGCAGGGAGGCCGAATGAAAAACTGTTTTTT
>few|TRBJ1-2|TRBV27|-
CASSLWGPGSNYGYTF
TGTGCCAGCAGTTTATGGGGCCCAGGTTCTAACTATGGCTACACCTTC
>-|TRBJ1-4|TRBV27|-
CASSPTRTDGGKLFF
TGTGCCAGCAGTCCCACCCGGACAGACGGGGGAAAACTGTTTTTT
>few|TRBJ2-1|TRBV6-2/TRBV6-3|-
CASSRQDEQFF
TGTGCCAGCAGTCGTCAAGATGAGCAGTTCTTC
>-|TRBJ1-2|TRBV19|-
CASTTTGSANYGYTF
TGTGCCAGTACCACCACCGGCAGCGCTAACTATGGCTACACCTTC
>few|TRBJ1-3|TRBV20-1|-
CSARARAASGNTIYF
TGCAGTGCTAGAGCTCGCGCAGCCTCTGGAAACACCATATATTTT
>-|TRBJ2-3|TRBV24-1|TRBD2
CPTSDPRLAGTDTQYF
TGTCCCACCAGTGATCCTCGACTAGCGGGCACAGATACGCAGTATTTT
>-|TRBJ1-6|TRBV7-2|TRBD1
CASSRDRVPSPLHF
TGTGCCAGCAGCCGGGACAGGGTTCCTTCACCCCTCCACTTT
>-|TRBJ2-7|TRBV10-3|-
CAITPGGSYEQYF
TGTGCCATCACTCCCGGTGGCTCCTACGAGCAGTACTTC
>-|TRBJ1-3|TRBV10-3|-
CATEGSGNTIYF
TGTGCCACTGAGGGATCTGGAAACACCATATATTTT